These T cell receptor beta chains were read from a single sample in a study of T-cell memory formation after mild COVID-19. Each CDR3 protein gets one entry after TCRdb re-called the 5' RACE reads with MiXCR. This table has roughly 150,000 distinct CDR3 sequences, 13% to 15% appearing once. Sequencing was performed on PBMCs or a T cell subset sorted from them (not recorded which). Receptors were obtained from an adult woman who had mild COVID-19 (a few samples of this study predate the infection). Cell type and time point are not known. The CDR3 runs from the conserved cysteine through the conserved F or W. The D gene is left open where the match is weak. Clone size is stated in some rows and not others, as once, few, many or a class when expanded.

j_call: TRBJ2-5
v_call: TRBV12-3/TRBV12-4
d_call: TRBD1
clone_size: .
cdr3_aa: CASRTGEQETQYF
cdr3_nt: TGTGCCAGTCGGACAGGGGAACAAGAGACCCAGTACTTC

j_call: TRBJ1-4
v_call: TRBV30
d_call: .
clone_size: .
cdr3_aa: CAWSEAAYNEKLFF
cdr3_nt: TGTGCCTGGAGTGAAGCAGCCTATAATGAAAAACTGTTTTTT

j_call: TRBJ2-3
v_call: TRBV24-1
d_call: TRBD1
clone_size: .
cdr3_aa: CATSDPGQAPRVGQYF
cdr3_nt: TGTGCCACCAGTGATCCGGGACAGGCGCCCAGAGTCGGGCAGTATTTT

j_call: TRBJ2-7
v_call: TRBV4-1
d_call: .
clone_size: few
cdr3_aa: CASSQEPNGGNTYEQYF
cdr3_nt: TGCGCCAGCAGCCAAGAACCTAATGGGGGGAACACCTACGAGCAGTACTTC

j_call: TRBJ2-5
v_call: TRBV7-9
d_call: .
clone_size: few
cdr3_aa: CASTLGPEPQYF
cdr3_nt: TGTGCCAGCACCTTAGGCCCGGAGCCCCAGTACTTC

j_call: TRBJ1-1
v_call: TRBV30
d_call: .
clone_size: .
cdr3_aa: CAWEAGGPMNTEAFF
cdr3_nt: TGTGCCTGGGAGGCTGGTGGGCCTATGAACACTGAAGCTTTCTTT

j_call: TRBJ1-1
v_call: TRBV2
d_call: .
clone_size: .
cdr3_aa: CASLRGTEAFF
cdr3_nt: TGTGCCAGCTTGAGGGGCACTGAAGCTTTCTTT

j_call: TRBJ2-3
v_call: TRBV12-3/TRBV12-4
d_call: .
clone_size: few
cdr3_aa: CASTPSDTDTQYF
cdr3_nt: TGTGCCAGCACCCCCTCTGACACAGATACGCAGTATTTT

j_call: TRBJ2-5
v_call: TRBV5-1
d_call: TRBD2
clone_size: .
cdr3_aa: CASSAGLAGEGETQYF
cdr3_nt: TGCGCCAGCAGCGCAGGACTAGCGGGAGAAGGAGAGACCCAGTACTTC

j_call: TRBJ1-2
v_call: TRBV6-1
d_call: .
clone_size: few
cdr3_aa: CASSTLGDGYTF
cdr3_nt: TGTGCCAGCTCAACCCTAGGGGATGGCTACACCTTC

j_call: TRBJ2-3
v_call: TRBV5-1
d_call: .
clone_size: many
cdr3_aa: CASSLTSDTQYF
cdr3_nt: TGCGCCAGCAGCTTGACTTCGGATACGCAGTATTTT

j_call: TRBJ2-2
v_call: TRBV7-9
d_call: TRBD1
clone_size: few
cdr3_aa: CASSSPWTGTNTGELFF
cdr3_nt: TGTGCCAGCAGCTCCCCCTGGACAGGAACGAACACCGGGGAGCTGTTTTTT

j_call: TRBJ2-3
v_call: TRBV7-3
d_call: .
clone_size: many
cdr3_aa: CASSLSLRGTSTDTQYF
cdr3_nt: TGTGCCAGCAGCTTATCTCTGCGGGGTACTAGCACAGATACGCAGTATTTT

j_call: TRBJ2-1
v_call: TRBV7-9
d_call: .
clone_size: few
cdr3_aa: CASSFEGEQFF
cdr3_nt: TGTGCCAGCAGTTTTGAGGGTGAGCAGTTCTTC

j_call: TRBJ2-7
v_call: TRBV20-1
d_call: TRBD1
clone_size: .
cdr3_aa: CSAKSGTGGMYEQYF
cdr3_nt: TGCAGTGCTAAATCCGGGACAGGGGGAATGTACGAGCAGTACTTC

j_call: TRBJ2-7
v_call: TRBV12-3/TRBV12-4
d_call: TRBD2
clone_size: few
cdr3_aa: CASRPTSAYEQYF
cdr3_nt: TGTGCCAGCAGACCAACTAGCGCCTACGAGCAGTACTTC

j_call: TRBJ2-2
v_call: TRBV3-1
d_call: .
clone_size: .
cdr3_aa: CASTPSREDWRVVF
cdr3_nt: TGTGCCAGCACACCGAGCAGGGAAGATTGGAGGGTGGTTTTT

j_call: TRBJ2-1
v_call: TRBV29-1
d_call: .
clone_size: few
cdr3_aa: CSVEDGGPRSYNEQFF
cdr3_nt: TGCAGCGTTGAAGATGGAGGGCCCCGCTCCTACAATGAGCAGTTCTTC

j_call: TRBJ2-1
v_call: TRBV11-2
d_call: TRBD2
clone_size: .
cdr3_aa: CASTGTSGTNEQFF
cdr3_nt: TGTGCCAGTACCGGGACTAGCGGGACCAATGAGCAGTTCTTC

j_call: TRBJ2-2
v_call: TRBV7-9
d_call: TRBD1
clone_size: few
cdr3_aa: CITGTANTGELFF
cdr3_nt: TGTATCACCGGGACAGCGAACACCGGGGAGCTGTTTTTT

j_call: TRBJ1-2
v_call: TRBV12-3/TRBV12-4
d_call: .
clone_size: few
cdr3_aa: CASSTVPGKRYGYTF
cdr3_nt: TGTGCCAGCAGTACCGTTCCGGGGAAACGGTATGGCTACACCTTC

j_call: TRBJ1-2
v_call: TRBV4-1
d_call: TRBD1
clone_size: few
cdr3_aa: CASSQKPQGNDGYTF
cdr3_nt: TGCGCCAGCAGCCAAAAGCCACAGGGGAACGATGGCTACACCTTC

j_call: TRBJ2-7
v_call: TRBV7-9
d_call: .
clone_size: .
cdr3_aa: CASSLTVNEQYF
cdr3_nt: TGTGCCAGCAGCCTGACAGTTAACGAGCAGTACTTC

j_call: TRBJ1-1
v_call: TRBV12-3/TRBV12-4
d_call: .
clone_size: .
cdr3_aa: CASKRNTEAFF
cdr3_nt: TGTGCCAGCAAAAGAAACACTGAAGCTTTCTTT

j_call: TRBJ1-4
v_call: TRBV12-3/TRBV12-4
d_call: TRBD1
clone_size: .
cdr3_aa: CASRSGQAAREKLFF
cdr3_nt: TGTGCCAGCAGATCTGGACAGGCAGCAAGGGAAAAACTGTTTTTT

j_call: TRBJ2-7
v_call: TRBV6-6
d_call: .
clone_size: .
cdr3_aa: CASSTGLPYEQYF
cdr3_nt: TGTGCCAGCAGTACAGGCCTCCCCTACGAGCAGTACTTC

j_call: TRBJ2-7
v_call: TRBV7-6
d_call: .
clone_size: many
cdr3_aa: CASSPGSDAYEQYF
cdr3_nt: TGTGCCAGCAGCCCCGGGAGTGATGCCTACGAGCAGTACTTC

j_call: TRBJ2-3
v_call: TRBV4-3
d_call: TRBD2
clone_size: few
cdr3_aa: CASSQGLASTDTQYF
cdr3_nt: TGCGCCAGCAGCCAAGGACTAGCTAGCACAGATACGCAGTATTTT

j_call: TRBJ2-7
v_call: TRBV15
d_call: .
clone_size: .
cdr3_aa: CATSRAPLDYEQYF
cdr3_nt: TGTGCCACCAGCAGGGCCCCCCTGGACTACGAGCAGTACTTC

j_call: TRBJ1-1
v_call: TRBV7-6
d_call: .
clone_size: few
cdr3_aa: CASSPGGRFEAFF
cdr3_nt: TGTGCCAGCAGCCCAGGAGGGCGGTTCGAAGCTTTCTTT

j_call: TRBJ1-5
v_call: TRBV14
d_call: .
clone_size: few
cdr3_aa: CASSQNIQPQHF
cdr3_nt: TGTGCCAGCAGCCAAAACATTCAGCCCCAGCATTTT

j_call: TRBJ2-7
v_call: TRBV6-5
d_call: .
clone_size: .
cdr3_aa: CASTNDHSFPYEQYF
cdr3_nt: TGTGCCAGCACTAACGACCATTCTTTCCCCTACGAGCAGTACTTC

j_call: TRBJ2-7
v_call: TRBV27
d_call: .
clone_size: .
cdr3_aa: CASSSPPSYEQYF
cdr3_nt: TGTGCCAGCAGTTCCCCTCCTTCCTACGAGCAGTACTTC

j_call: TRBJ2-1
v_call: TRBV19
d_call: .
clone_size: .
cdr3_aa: CASSMSGGTYNEQFF
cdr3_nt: TGTGCCAGTAGTATGTCCGGGGGAACTTACAATGAGCAGTTCTTC

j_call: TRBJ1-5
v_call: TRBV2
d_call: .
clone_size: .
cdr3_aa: CASSERVVGLDQPQHF
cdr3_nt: TGTGCCAGCAGTGAAAGAGTGGTAGGTCTTGATCAGCCCCAGCATTTT

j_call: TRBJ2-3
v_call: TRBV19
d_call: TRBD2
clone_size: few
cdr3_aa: CASSSGGTQYF
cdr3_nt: TGTGCCAGTAGTAGCGGGGGAACGCAGTATTTT